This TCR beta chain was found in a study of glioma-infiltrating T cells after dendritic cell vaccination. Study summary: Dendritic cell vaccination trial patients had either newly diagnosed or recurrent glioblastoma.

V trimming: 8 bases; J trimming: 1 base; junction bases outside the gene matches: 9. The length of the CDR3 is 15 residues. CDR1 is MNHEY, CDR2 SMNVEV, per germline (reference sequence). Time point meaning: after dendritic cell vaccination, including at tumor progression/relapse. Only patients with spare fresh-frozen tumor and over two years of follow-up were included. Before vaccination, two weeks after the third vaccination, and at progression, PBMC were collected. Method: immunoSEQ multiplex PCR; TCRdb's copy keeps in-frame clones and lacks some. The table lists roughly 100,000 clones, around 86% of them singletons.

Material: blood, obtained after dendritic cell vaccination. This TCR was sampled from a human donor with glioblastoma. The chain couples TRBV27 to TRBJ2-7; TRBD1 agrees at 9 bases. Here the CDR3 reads CASGVRDRVSYEQYF. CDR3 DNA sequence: TGTGCCAGCGGGGTCCGGGACAGGGTTTCCTACGAGCAGTACTTC.